Presented here are 21 T cell receptor beta chains from one specimen sequenced in a study of shared clonotypes between healthy human individuals (dated by TCRdb to the early 2020s). CD8 naive samples were obtained by positive selection for CCR7 among CD45RO-negative cells, yielding a CD45RA+CCR7+ population from which TemRA cells were excluded. The library was obtained by the immunoSEQ multiplex PCR assay. TCRdb took over this immuneACCESS table, retaining in-frame rearrangements with V and J assigned. Such tables are incomplete; in checked studies, under half of the missing clones stem from an unresolved V gene, and the remainder is unexplained. This sample holds roughly 850,000 clones; roughly 96% were observed only once. Jointly, the top ten make up about 0.22% of the sample. The sample consisted of naive CD8+ T cells sorted from blood. The cell subset or site label, as the study defines it: CD45RA+CCR7+. The receptor source for this set is a man aged 25-45 years in good health.

This chain connects TRBV7-8 to TRBJ2-7; D gene ambiguous. This CDR3 region has 14 residues. Germline V gene lookup returns CDR1 SGHVS and CDR2 FQNEAQ. The V end lost 5 bases, the J end lost 3 bases, and 14 bases lay between the germline ends. In nucleotides, the CDR3 is TGTGCCAGCAGCCCGTATCAGGTAGACTACGAGCAGTACTTC. This translates into CASSPYQVDYEQYF.

This sequence joins TRBV27 and TRBJ2-7; TRBD2 agrees at 8 bases. CDR1 is MNHEY, CDR2 SMNVEV, per germline (reference sequence). V lost 5 bases, J lost 4 bases, and 13 bases stayed unmatched. The CDR3 has 16 amino acids. The CDR3 DNA sequence: TGTGCCAGCAGTCCCCATCTCAGCGGGAGTGGGTACGAGCAGTACTTC. It yields the protein CASSPHLSGSGYEQYF.

The rearrangement links TRBV13 to TRBJ2-1, with TRBD1 identical over 8 bases. The germline V gene encodes CDR1 PRHDT and CDR2 FYEKMQ (reference sequence). The CDR3 length is 15 residues. The V gene end was trimmed by 1 base and the J gene end by 8 bases; junction bases not matched to a gene: 7. The CDR3 DNA sequence: TGTGCCAGCAGCTTAGCCAGGGGGCGCTTCCATGAGCAGTTCTTC. Residues: CASSLARGRFHEQFF.

The chain couples TRBV6-5 to TRBJ2-2, with a weak D call TRBD1 (6 bases). V lost 2 bases to trimming and J lost 9 bases, with 10 bases between them. Germline values: CDR1 MNHEY, CDR2 SVGAGI. The CDR3 has 13 amino acids. The CDR3 loop is CASSYQGSWELFF. CDR3 coding DNA: TGTGCCAGCAGTTACCAGGGGTCGTGGGAGCTGTTTTTT.

The chain joins TRBV6-1 to TRBJ1-1; D ambiguous. This CDR3 region has 12 residues. V lost 4 bases to trimming and J lost 8 bases, with 11 bases between them. Germline CDR1 MNHNS, CDR2 SASEGT. For the CDR3, the DNA is TGTGCCAGCAGTGGACTTGGAAGAGAAGCTTTCTTT. Its protein is CASSGLGREAFF.

This chain joins TRBV7-3 and TRBJ2-1, with D unclear. Germline V lookup: CDR1 SGHTA, CDR2 FQGTGA. V lost 2 bases to trimming and J lost 0 bases, with 5 bases between them. The CDR3 covers 14 residues. CDR3 bases: TGTGCCAGCAGCTTACAAGACTCCTACAATGAGCAGTTCTTC. This sequence encodes CASSLQDSYNEQFF.

Only one count was recorded for this clone. This chain uses TRBV25-1 with TRBJ2-1, with 7 bases aligning to TRBD1. CDR3 length: 15 residues. J was trimmed by 9 bases and V by 6 bases; bases with no gene match: 14. Germline loops: CDR1 MGHDK, CDR2 SYGVNS. The CDR3 DNA sequence: TGTGCCAGCAGGGACCAGGGCATTAGGGACAGTGAGCAGTTCTTC. Residues: CASRDQGIRDSEQFF.

In the case of this clone: This same CDR3 is encoded by further DNA sequences in the sample. The rearrangement uses TRBV27 and TRBJ2-1; TRBD2 might be the D (6 bases). Germline values: CDR1 MNHEY, CDR2 SMNVEV (reference sequence). Trimming shortened V by 5 bases and J by 4 bases, and 12 bases separated the two germline ends. The length of the CDR3 is 14 residues. CDR3 nucleotide sequence: TGTGCCAGCAGTCAAGCGGGTCCTTACAATGAGCAGTTCTTC. Encoded protein: CASSQAGPYNEQFF.

The genes are TRBV6-1 and TRBJ1-2, with a tentative D call TRBD1 (5 bases). Germline V CDR1 and CDR2: MNHNS, SASEGT. V was clipped by 2 bases and J by 3 bases, with 10 bases between them. The CDR3 length is 14 residues. The CDR3 reads CASSEFGGDYGYTF. Here the CDR3 DNA reads TGTGCCAGCAGTGAATTCGGGGGGGACTATGGCTACACCTTC.

The genes are TRBV6-1 and TRBJ1-2; D is possibly TRBD1 (5 bases). The CDR3 has 13 residues. Germline values: CDR1 MNHNS, CDR2 SASEGT. V was shortened by 2 bases and J by 8 bases, with 12 bases between the two germline ends. The CDR3 is CASSEYRLGGYTF. The CDR3 DNA reads as TGTGCCAGCAGTGAATACAGGCTGGGAGGCTACACCTTC.

This sequence joins TRBV6-6 and TRBJ2-3; TRBD1 aligns across 7 bases. The germline V gene encodes CDR1 MNHNY and CDR2 SVGAGI (reference sequence). Trimming removed 2 bases from V and 4 bases from J; junction bases left unmatched: 6. The CDR3 is 15 amino acids. CDR3 coding DNA: TGTGCCAGCAGTTACCTTACAGGGGTTCCAGATACGCAGTATTTT. Translation: CASSYLTGVPDTQYF.

This clone was seen only once. The chain couples TRBV30 to TRBJ2-1, with 10 positions matching TRBD2. The V segment lost 5 bases and the J segment 4 bases; nucleotides outside the gene matches: 5. The CDR3 contains 14 residues. In germline, CDR1 is GTSNPN, CDR2 SVGIG (reference sequence). The CDR3 DNA is TGTGCCTGGGCTAGCGGGAGAGGGTACAATGAGCAGTTCTTC. It is translated as CAWASGRGYNEQFF.

The V call is TRBV5-8, the J call TRBJ2-7; 14 nucleotides align to TRBD2. Germline assignment: CDR1 SGHTS and CDR2 YDEGEE. V lost 3 bases, J lost 2 bases, and 7 bases stayed unmatched. The CDR3 extends over 17 amino acids. The CDR3 protein is CASSWNGLAGGTYEQYF. The DNA for the CDR3 is TGTGCCAGCAGCTGGAACGGACTAGCGGGAGGAACCTACGAGCAGTACTTC.

V is TRBV7-8 and J is TRBJ2-1; D uncertain. The germline V gene encodes CDR1 SGHVS and CDR2 FQNEAQ. This CDR3 has 14 residues. Trimming stripped 5 bases from V and 7 bases from J, with 15 bases between. The CDR3 reads CASSPRVPRNEQFF. For the CDR3, the DNA is TGTGCCAGCAGCCCCCGGGTGCCCCGTAATGAGCAGTTCTTC.

The J gene is TRBJ2-1, the V gene TRBV7-9; D not certain. The germline V gene has CDR1 SEHNR and CDR2 FQNEAQ (reference sequence). V dropped 5 bases and J dropped 4 bases, with 12 bases sitting between them. The CDR3 is 14 amino acids. The CDR3 DNA follows: TGTGCCAGCAGCGAAACGGAAAAATACAATGAGCAGTTCTTC. Its translation is CASSETEKYNEQFF.

This clone was found once. The chain employs TRBV27 and TRBJ2-7; possible D gene TRBD2, 7 bases. This CDR3 comprises 12 residues. The germline CDR1 and CDR2 sequences are MNHEY and SMNVEV (reference sequence). V gave up 8 bases and J gave up 3 bases, with 11 bases separating them. The CDR3 DNA reads TGTGCCAGCGGAGGGGGGGGCTACGAGCAGTACTTC. Translation: CASGGGGYEQYF.

CDR3 protein: CSVGTMSSYEQYF. CDR3 DNA: TGCAGCGTCGGGACTATGAGCTCCTACGAGCAGTACTTC. The chain recombines TRBV29-1 with TRBJ2-7, with 7 bases identical to TRBD2. This CDR3 contains 13 residues. CDR1 and CDR2 (germline): SQVTM, ANQGSEA. V shed 6 bases and J 0 bases; nucleotides not matched to a gene: 5.

This rearrangement joins TRBV9 to TRBJ2-5; TRBD2 matches 11 bases. Germline trimming cut 4 bases from V and 3 bases from J; bases unmatched to any gene: 8. The CDR3 extends over 16 amino acids. Germline V gene sequence: CDR1 SGDLS, CDR2 YYNGEE. CDR3 sequence reads: CASSLRSSGRKETQYF. The CDR3 nucleotides are TGTGCCAGCAGCCTCCGATCTAGCGGGAGGAAAGAGACCCAGTACTTC.

The V gene is TRBV4-1, the J gene TRBJ2-1, with TRBD1 as a possible D gene (5 bases). CDR1 and CDR2 (germline): MGHRA, YSYEKL. CDR3 length: 15 residues. V gave up 4 bases and J gave up 0 bases, with 10 bases separating them. CDR3 in amino acids: CASSPGAYSYNEQFF. CDR3 nucleotides: TGCGCCAGCAGCCCTGGGGCCTACTCCTACAATGAGCAGTTCTTC.

The chain joins TRBV10-3 to TRBJ2-1; 10 bases align to TRBD2. Germline V lookup: CDR1 ENHRY, CDR2 SYGVKD. V lost 2 bases and J lost 8; bases outside the gene matches: 6. The CDR3 sequence is 15 residues long. The CDR3 coding sequence is TGTGCCATCAGTGAGGGGCTAGCGGGGGAGGATGAGCAGTTCTTC. It translates to CAISEGLAGEDEQFF.

This clone was seen only once. The chain carries TRBV2 and TRBJ2-7; the D gene is possibly TRBD2 (6 bases). V gave up 7 bases and J gave up 3 bases, with 13 bases separating them. Germline V CDR1 and CDR2: SNHLY, FYNNEI. There are 13 residues in the CDR3. The CDR3 spells CASKGGLYYEQYF. Here the CDR3 DNA reads TGTGCCAGCAAGGGAGGACTCTACTACGAGCAGTACTTC.